Listed below are T cell receptor beta chains from one sample, sequenced in a study of read filtering for tumor transcriptome and immune sequencing. TCRdb ran MiXCR on the reads and lists one entry per CDR3 protein. This sample yields over 50,000 distinct CDR3 sequences, of which roughly 19% are seen a single time; over 11% belongs to the top ten. The sample consisted of a population of CD138-negative cells sorted from bone marrow. The receptor source for this set is a donor over 35 with multiple myeloma. Both conserved end residues are part of each CDR3. A D gene is named only where the DNA matches it firmly. Clone size appears in some rows only: once, few, many, or a class for an expanded clone.

D	size	J	V	DNA	CDR3
TRBD2	many	TRBJ2-1	TRBV29-1	TGCAGCGTTGAAGGCGGCGGGAGCTCCTACAATGAGCAGTTCTTC	CSVEGGGSSYNEQFF
-	-	TRBJ2-2	TRBV7-3	TGTGCCAGCAGCCTGACAGGGAACACCGGGGAGCTGTTTTTT	CASSLTGNTGELFF
-	many	TRBJ1-5	TRBV29-1	TGCAGCGCCCTATACAAACCAGGGGAGGATAGCAATCAGCCCCAGCATTTT	CSALYKPGEDSNQPQHF
-	medium-sized	TRBJ2-1	TRBV6-5	TGTGCCAGCAGATTCAATGAGCAGTTCTTC	CASRFNEQFF
-	-	TRBJ1-5	TRBV20-1	TGCAGTGCTAGAGGGACTGGCAATCAGCCCCAGCATTTT	CSARGTGNQPQHF
-	many	TRBJ2-5	TRBV7-3	TGTGCCAGCAGCTCTGGAGATGCTGGAGAGACCCAGTACTTC	CASSSGDAGETQYF
-	-	TRBJ1-5	TRBV7-9	TGTGCCAGCAGCCCAAGCACAGATACGCAGCATTTT	CASSPSTDTQHF
-	many	TRBJ1-1	TRBV2	TGTGCCAGCAGTGCAGAGTCTGGAATGAACACTGAAGCTTTCTTT	CASSAESGMNTEAFF
TRBD1	-	TRBJ2-5	TRBV2	TGTGCCAGCCTAACAGGGACAGGTCGAGAGACCCAGTACTTC	CASLTGTGRETQYF
-	many	TRBJ1-2	TRBV7-8	TGTGCCAGCAGCTTAGGAGGGGGTATCCCGATCTTC	CASSLGGGIPIF
TRBD1	many	TRBJ2-7	TRBV7-2	TGTGCCAGCAGCTACGGGACAGCTCGAACCGAGCAGTACTTC	CASSYGTARTEQYF
-	many	TRBJ1-5	TRBV20-1	TGCAGTGCTAGGACAGATCTTGACTCTCAGCCCCAGCATTTT	CSARTDLDSQPQHF
-	few	TRBJ1-1	TRBV28	TGTGCCACCAAGGGGGTGAACACTGAAGCTTTCTTT	CATKGVNTEAFF
-	many	TRBJ1-5	TRBV5-5	TGTGCCAGCAGCTTGGGTCTCGGACAGATCAATCAGCCCCAGCATTTT	CASSLGLGQINQPQHF
-	many	TRBJ2-2	TRBV10-2	TGCGCCATTACTCCCGAGTGGGCCGGGGAGCTGTTTTTT	CAITPEWAGELFF
-	many	TRBJ1-2	TRBV2	TGTGCCAGCGAGACTAACTATGGCTACACCTTC	CASETNYGYTF
TRBD2	many	TRBJ2-1	TRBV5-1	TGCGCCAGCAGCTTCCGACTAGCGGGAGAGGGGGAGCAGTTCTTC	CASSFRLAGEGEQFF
-	-	TRBJ1-2	TRBV11-2	TGTGCCAGCAGCCCTCCTGACTCGCGACCCTACACCTTC	CASSPPDSRPYTF
TRBD2	many	TRBJ2-1	TRBV6-2/TRBV6-3	TGTGCCAGCAGTTACTCACGGGAGGGCTACAATGAGCAGTTCTTC	CASSYSREGYNEQFF
TRBD2	-	TRBJ2-1	TRBV7-9	TGTGCCAGCAGCTTATACGGTGCGGGGGGCCCGCCTGAGCAGTTCTTC	CASSLYGAGGPPEQFF
-	few	TRBJ1-2	TRBV4-2	TGTGCCAGCAGCCAAGTGATCGGGCCCCCGGGTAATGGCTACACCTTC	CASSQVIGPPGNGYTF
-	-	TRBJ1-5	TRBV7-9	TGTGCCAGCGCCTCCCGGTTTATGGGGCTGCATCAGCCCCAGCATTTT	CASASRFMGLHQPQHF
-	many	TRBJ2-7	TRBV6-5	TGTGCCAGCAGTCAAGGGACGGCCGGGAGGCAGTACTTC	CASSQGTAGRQYF
-	-	TRBJ1-2	TRBV6-5	TGTGCCAGCAGATCGGCTTCTAACTATGGCTACACCTTC	CASRSASNYGYTF
-	many	TRBJ1-1	TRBV27	TGTGCCAGCAACCAAGAAGGCGGACTGTGGGCTGAAGCTTTCTTT	CASNQEGGLWAEAFF
TRBD2	-	TRBJ2-3	TRBV15	TGTGCCACCAAACGGGGGGGGCCAGATACGCAGTATTTT	CATKRGGPDTQYF
-	-	TRBJ1-1	TRBV20-1	TGCAGTGCTAGAAATCGACAGGAGACCGTCTCGACTGAAGCTTTCTTT	CSARNRQETVSTEAFF
TRBD2	many	TRBJ2-2	TRBV28	TGTGCCAGCACCGGGACTAGCGGGAGGGCCGGCACCGGGGAGCTGTTTTTT	CASTGTSGRAGTGELFF
-	medium-sized	TRBJ2-1	TRBV29-1	TGCAGCGTTGAACCCTCAGGGGGGATGGAGCAGTTCTTC	CSVEPSGGMEQFF
-	many	TRBJ2-5	TRBV6-1	TGTGCCAGCAGTTGGGGCTTGGAGGAGACCCAGTACTTC	CASSWGLEETQYF
-	many	TRBJ2-7	TRBV18	TGTGCCAGCTCACCACCGGGAAGAGCCTACGAGCAGTACTTC	CASSPPGRAYEQYF
-	many	TRBJ1-5	TRBV2	TGTGCCAGCAAAGGGGGGCTCAGTACTAATCAGCCCCAGCATTTT	CASKGGLSTNQPQHF
TRBD1	many	TRBJ1-1	TRBV29-1	TGCAGCGTTTTACAGGGGGCACAGAACACTGAAGCTTTCTTT	CSVLQGAQNTEAFF
TRBD2	many	TRBJ2-5	TRBV20-1	TGCAGTGCTATAGCCTTTTTGGCCCTAGCGGGAGACCAAGAGACCCAGTACTTC	CSAIAFLALAGDQETQYF
-	many	TRBJ1-1	TRBV30	TGTGCCTGGAGTATAAAGAACAGGGACACTGAAGCTTTCTTT	CAWSIKNRDTEAFF
-	-	TRBJ2-4	TRBV9	TGTGCCAGCAGCGTAGGCGAGAAAGGTCGGAGTACCAAAAACATTCAGTACTTC	CASSVGEKGRSTKNIQYF
-	many	TRBJ1-4	TRBV20-1	TGCAGTGCTTATCGGGGGGTTACTAATGAAAAACTGTTTTTT	CSAYRGVTNEKLFF
-	few	TRBJ2-6	TRBV2	TGTGCCAGCAGTCGGGGAGGCGTCGCCAACGTCCTGACTTTC	CASSRGGVANVLTF
-	many	TRBJ2-3	TRBV10-3	TGTGCCATCAGTGACTCGACGGCAACAGATACGCAGTATTTT	CAISDSTATDTQYF
TRBD2	many	TRBJ2-3	TRBV7-6	TGTGCCAGCAGCCCACGGTCGATAGCGGGGGGATTCGCAGATACGCAGTATTTT	CASSPRSIAGGFADTQYF
TRBD2	-	TRBJ2-1	TRBV10-3	TGTGCCATCAGCCTCCGGGCTAGCGGGGGGTCAGACTACAATGAGCAGTTCTTC	CAISLRASGGSDYNEQFF
-	many	TRBJ2-1	TRBV27	TGTGCCAGCAGCCCCAACCCACTGGAGTACAATGAGCAGTTCTTC	CASSPNPLEYNEQFF
TRBD1	many	TRBJ2-7	TRBV20-1	TGCAGTGCTACCTTGACAGGGGCCCCGGAGGACGAGCAGTACTTC	CSATLTGAPEDEQYF
-	few	TRBJ1-6	TRBV28	TGTGCCAGCATACGGGCTGGCTCACCCCTCCACTTT	CASIRAGSPLHF
-	many	TRBJ2-2	TRBV20-1	TGCAGTGCTAGAGATAGCGTGACCGGGGAGCTGTTTTTT	CSARDSVTGELFF
-	many	TRBJ1-1	TRBV15	TGTGCCACCAGCCCGGGCGGGACTAACACTGAAGCTTTCTTT	CATSPGGTNTEAFF
-	-	TRBJ1-4	TRBV20-1	TGCAGTGCTAGAGGGAGGACCGGGCCAACTAATGAAAAACTGTTTTTT	CSARGRTGPTNEKLFF
-	many	TRBJ2-7	TRBV12-5	TGTGCTAGTGGTCCGGGACGGACCTCCTACGAGCAGTACTTC	CASGPGRTSYEQYF
TRBD2	many	TRBJ2-1	TRBV7-2	TGTGCCAGCAGCTCAAGCGGGAGCATTCCGAATGAGCAGTTCTTC	CASSSSGSIPNEQFF
TRBD2	many	TRBJ2-7	TRBV6-5	TGTGCCAGCAGTTACTCATCTAGCGGGGGGAACTACGAGCAGTACTTC	CASSYSSSGGNYEQYF
-	many	TRBJ2-2	TRBV5-1	TGCGCCAGCAGCTTGGACCCGAACACCGGGGAGCTGTTTTTT	CASSLDPNTGELFF
TRBD1	-	TRBJ2-6	TRBV2	TGTGCCAGCAGTGAGGGACAGGGTCTTTCGGGGGCCAACGTCCTGACTTTC	CASSEGQGLSGANVLTF
-	many	TRBJ2-3	TRBV28	TGTGCCAGCCGGTACACCACAGATACGCAGTATTTT	CASRYTTDTQYF